This T cell receptor (beta chain) was found in a study of control samples from healthy donors and cancer patients (dated by TCRdb to the early 2020s). A distance of 12 bases separates the germline ends of V and J, which lose 7 bases and 6 bases respectively. The CDR3 sequence holds 12 residues, the cysteine and phenylalanine included. Only the CDR3 DNA is retained, 36 bases long and in frame from the first base. The method behind the library was the immunoSEQ multiplex PCR assay. The clones in this table, taken by TCRdb from immuneACCESS, are in-frame only. Not every clone is retained; where verified, under half of the shortfall comes from an unresolved V gene, and the cause of the rest is unknown. The sample table contains around 15,000 clones; only one count was recorded for 85% to 90% of them. The leading ten clones occupy 11% of the sample. As for this clone: The target of this receptor is not known. No base-level quality is on record; no much larger clone is a single base apart.

The TCR was taken from a woman in her 70s with colorectal cancer. Sequencing was carried out using PBMCs. The chain is made from TRBV12-3 or TRBV12-4 and TRBJ1-2; tentative D gene TRBD1, with 5 bases matching. Here is the DNA: TGTGCCAGCACCCCGGGGGGGGATGGCTACACCTTC. This is translated as CASTPGGDGYTF.